This T cell receptor (beta chain) stems from a study of cytomegalovirus exposure and HLA in healthy donors. The study's findings and limits: A classifier reportedly called cytomegalovirus status with high sensitivity and specificity.

Clones were sequenced by immunoSEQ multiplex PCR, and TCRdb holds only the in-frame ones, with some missing. The sample lists approximately 280,000 clones, 65% to 90% occurring once. On this clone itself: Its specificity is unknown.

The germline V and J ends were trimmed by 4 bases and 6 bases, with 17 bases remaining between them. The CDR3 extends over 14 amino acids. Germline CDR1 reads SGHRS; CDR2 reads YFSETQ. Sample: PBMCs. The chain combines TRBV5-1 with TRBJ2-7; D is unresolved. This receptor was obtained from a woman under 30 in good health and CMV-seronegative. In nucleotides, the CDR3 is TGCGCCAGCAGCCCTGACGTTAGGCCGGGCGAGCAGTACTTC. Translated: CASSPDVRPGEQYF.